This section outlines one T cell receptor (beta chain) sequence together with its context. Its antigen is still unknown. The record originates from a study of cytomegalovirus exposure and HLA in healthy donors. General observations from the study: A later analysis showed TCR association rates differing by HLA locus, peaking at DRB1 and lowest at HLA-C.

13 Jbeta primers and 60 Vbeta primers were used for the PCR. The assay was immunoSEQ multiplex PCR, and TCRdb's table has in-frame clones only and misses some. The data show approximately 180,000 clones, about 80% seen once. This CDR3 contains 15 residues. V was clipped by 1 base and J by 1 base, with 11 bases between them. The germline V gene has CDR1 SGHDT and CDR2 YYEEEE. The V call is TRBV5-6, the J call TRBJ2-5, with D maybe TRBD1 (5 bases). Sequencing input: PBMCs. This receptor was taken from a woman in her 40s in good health and CMV-seronegative. The CDR3 sequence: CASSLLWTTQETQYF. The CDR3 DNA follows: TGTGCCAGCAGCTTGTTATGGACAACCCAAGAGACCCAGTACTTC.